These 23 T cell receptor beta chains came from one sample sequenced in a study. TCRdb re-called the RT-PCR reads with MiXCR, one entry per CDR3 protein. The repertoire holds 650,000 to 800,000 distinct CDR3 sequences, about 14% seen once, with about 3.9% in the top ten. Specimen: memory CD4+ T cells from blood. Source of these receptors: a female donor in good health, serving as a healthy control.

The table lists this clonotype with a few counts. This rearrangement joins TRBV24-1 to TRBJ1-2; D is undetermined. There are 13 residues in the CDR3. CDR1 and CDR2 from the germline V gene are KGHDR and SFDVKD. Trimming took off 4 bases at V and 4 bases at J, with 9 bases between the two ends. In DNA form, the CDR3 reads TGTGCCACCAGTGAGCTGGAGGGCTATGGCTACACCTTC. Its translation is CATSELEGYGYTF.

The V gene is TRBV12-5, the J gene TRBJ2-1, with 12 bases fitting TRBD2. Germline V gives CDR1 LGHNT, CDR2 FRNRAP. The CDR3 runs to 21 residues. Trimming took 0 bases from V and 4 from J; bases not matched to a gene: 16. In DNA, the CDR3 is TGTGCTAGTGGTTTGGTACCGGGACTAGCGGGCGACGTCAATCGTTACAATGAGCAGTTCTTC. Its translation is CASGLVPGLAGDVNRYNEQFF.

The rearrangement joins TRBV2 to TRBJ1-4; 10 bases match TRBD1. Germline trimming cut 8 bases from V and 6 bases from J; bases unmatched to any gene: 9. This CDR3 spans 15 amino acids. Germline lookup yields CDR1 SNHLY and CDR2 FYNNEI. The CDR3 region is CASRRQGAVDEKLFF. The CDR3 coding sequence is TGTGCCAGCCGGAGACAGGGGGCGGTGGATGAAAAACTGTTTTTT.

This clonotype was seen at least ten times. V is TRBV4-2 and J is TRBJ2-3; 11 positions match TRBD1. Germline CDR1 is LGHNA and CDR2 is YNFKEQ. V was pared by 7 bases and J by 4 bases, with 7 bases of the junction left unmatched. This CDR3 region has 15 residues. The CDR3: CASNTPGQGADTQYF. For the CDR3, the DNA is TGTGCCAGCAATACCCCGGGACAGGGGGCAGATACGCAGTATTTT.

This clonotype was counted between two and nine times. CDR3 region: CSARDVTRTVQETQYF. Here the CDR3 DNA reads TGCAGTGCTAGAGATGTAACGAGGACAGTCCAAGAGACCCAGTACTTC. The V and J genes are TRBV20-1 and TRBJ2-5; maybe TRBD1 (6 bases). CDR3 length: 16 residues. V dropped 0 bases and J dropped 1 base, with 15 bases sitting between them. Per the germline V gene, CDR1 is DFQATT and CDR2 is SNEGSKA (reference sequence).

This clonotype was detected ten times or more. J is TRBJ2-7 and V is TRBV5-1; a weak D match, TRBD1 (5 bases). Germline-derived CDR1 and CDR2 are SGHRS and YFSETQ. The CDR3 is 13 amino acids. V lost 4 bases to trimming and J lost 3 bases, with 11 bases between them. The CDR3 is CASSPDQGYEQYF. CDR3 nucleotides: TGCGCCAGCAGCCCCGACCAGGGCTACGAGCAGTACTTC.

This clonotype was observed a few times. CDR3 in amino acids: CASSPPAGANTEAFF. Here the CDR3 DNA reads TGTGCCAGCTCACCACCGGCAGGGGCGAACACTGAAGCTTTCTTT. The chain has TRBV18 and TRBJ1-1; D is perhaps TRBD1 (6 bases). This CDR3 is 15 amino acids long. Germline assignment: CDR1 KGHSH and CDR2 LQKENI. The ends were cut back, 0 bases at V and 1 base at J, with 9 bases in the middle.

This chain uses TRBV20-1 with TRBJ2-1; TRBD2 matches 9 bases. The germline CDR1 and CDR2 sequences are DFQATT and SNEGSKA (reference sequence). The length of the CDR3 is 16 residues. The trim removed 1 base at V and 4 bases at J, leaving 8 bases unmatched. The CDR3 is CSARAIAGVVYNEQFF. In DNA form, the CDR3 reads TGCAGTGCTAGAGCGATAGCGGGGGTAGTATACAATGAGCAGTTCTTC.

The genes are TRBV20-1 and TRBJ2-3, with TRBD1 as a possible D gene (6 bases). V lost 6 bases and J 2 bases, leaving 12 bases between the germline ends. The CDR3 length is 13 residues. CDR1 DFQATT and CDR2 SNEGSKA come from the germline V gene (reference sequence). The CDR3 sequence is CSALDSYTDTQYF. The CDR3 DNA reads TGCAGTGCCCTGGACAGCTACACAGATACGCAGTATTTT.

This clonotype was picked up a small number of times. The rearrangement joins TRBV7-2 to TRBJ1-1; D possibly corresponds to TRBD1 (5 bases). Deletions cut 2 bases from V and 13 bases from J, with 17 bases between. CDR1 is SGHTA, CDR2 FQGNSA, per germline. The CDR3 sequence is 13 residues long. The CDR3 here is CASSLMGTNIDFF. In DNA form, the CDR3 reads TGTGCCAGCAGCTTAATGGGGACCAACATAGATTTCTTT.

This clonotype turned up a few times. This chain joins TRBV20-1 and TRBJ1-5; no clear D gene. Germline V gives CDR1 DFQATT, CDR2 SNEGSKA (reference sequence). The CDR3 has 12 amino acids. V was shortened by 7 bases and J by 7 bases, with 14 bases between the two germline ends. The CDR3 protein is CSVSQVNQPQHF. CDR3 bases: TGCAGTGTCAGCCAGGTTAACCAGCCCCAGCATTTT.

The chain employs TRBV10-3 and TRBJ1-2; TRBD1 matches at 8 bases. Germline lookup yields CDR1 ENHRY and CDR2 SYGVKD. CDR3 length: 13 amino acids. The V segment lost 6 bases and the J segment 8 bases; nucleotides outside the gene matches: 8. CDR3 in DNA: TGTGCCATCAGATTAGGACAGGGTTTGGGCTACACCTTC. It encodes CAIRLGQGLGYTF.

This clonotype came up a few times. The chain couples TRBV20-1 to TRBJ1-2; no reliable D call. Trimming removed 5 bases from V and 2 bases from J, with 15 bases in between. CDR3 length: 14 amino acids. Germline values: CDR1 DFQATT, CDR2 SNEGSKA (reference sequence). The CDR3 here is CSAPSSLGNYGYTF. The CDR3 DNA reads as TGCAGTGCTCCGAGCAGCCTTGGAAACTATGGCTACACCTTC.

This clonotype showed up many times. The chain carries TRBV12-3 or TRBV12-4 and TRBJ2-7; D is ambiguous. The CDR3 contains 13 residues. Trimming left V 3 bases short and J 6 bases short, with 12 bases between. DNA for the CDR3: TGTGCCAGCAGTTTTTTGACAATCTCCGAGCAGTACTTC. Its protein is CASSFLTISEQYF.

V usage is TRBV6-2 or TRBV6-3 and J usage is TRBJ2-7; the D is unclear. CDR3 length: 14 residues. The germline CDR1 and CDR2 sequences are MNHEY and SVGEGT. The V end lost 6 bases, the J end lost 3 bases, and 15 bases lay between the germline ends. The CDR3 sequence: CASSILAGRYEQYF. For the CDR3, the DNA is TGTGCCAGCAGCATCTTAGCTGGGCGCTACGAGCAGTACTTC.

This clonotype was seen repeatedly, ten times or more. The V and J genes are TRBV20-1 and TRBJ2-7; no definite D call. This CDR3 is 14 amino acids long. The V end lost 0 bases, the J end lost 5 bases, and 14 bases lay between the germline ends. Germline V gene sequence: CDR1 DFQATT, CDR2 SNEGSKA (reference sequence). The CDR3 loop reads CSAREVVGSDEQYF. In DNA, the CDR3 is TGCAGTGCTAGAGAGGTGGTAGGGTCGGACGAGCAGTACTTC.

This chain links TRBV5-8 with TRBJ2-7; D possibly uses TRBD1 or TRBD2 (5 bases each). Germline V gives CDR1 SGHTS, CDR2 YDEGEE. The V end lost 0 bases, the J end lost 3 bases, and 10 bases lay between the germline ends. The CDR3 totals 14 residues. CDR3 DNA: TGTGCCAGCAGCTTGGGAGGGGACGGCTACGAGCAGTACTTC. As protein: CASSLGGDGYEQYF.

There are many counts of this clonotype. V and J are TRBV20-1 and TRBJ2-7; TRBD2 agrees at 10 bases. Trimming took 2 bases from V and 1 from J; bases not matched to a gene: 8. This CDR3 is 16 amino acids long. Germline V lookup: CDR1 DFQATT, CDR2 SNEGSKA (reference sequence). The CDR3 spells CSARSTTSGFSYEQYF. DNA for the CDR3: TGCAGTGCTAGATCGACGACTAGCGGGTTTTCCTACGAGCAGTACTTC.

The CDR3 DNA follows: TGTGCCAGCAGTACAGCGGGTCAGGAGACAGATACGCAGTATTTT. This gives the protein CASSTAGQETDTQYF. The chain is built from TRBV25-1 and TRBJ2-3; D perhaps matches TRBD2 (6 bases). CDR3 length equals 15 residues. Germline CDR1 and CDR2: MGHDK and SYGVNS. V dropped 5 bases and J dropped 3 bases, with 15 bases sitting between them.

The CDR3 spells CASSIGGSQYF. The CDR3 nucleotides read TGTGCCAGCAGCATAGGCGGGTCCCAGTACTTC. This chain uses TRBV7-8 with TRBJ2-5; D may be TRBD2 (5 bases). This CDR3 has 11 amino acids. The V end was cut by 5 bases, the J end by 9 bases, with 10 bases between. CDR1 is SGHVS and CDR2 is FQNEAQ in the germline V gene.

J is TRBJ2-1 and V is TRBV20-1; 10 bases are shared with TRBD2. This CDR3 has 15 amino acids. After removal of 7 bases from V and 7 bases from J, the junction contained 13 bases not matched to a gene. Germline CDR1 is DFQATT and CDR2 is SNEGSKA (reference sequence). This CDR3 is CSGLLGGSGRNEQFF. The CDR3 bases are TGCAGTGGACTACTAGGTGGTAGCGGGAGGAATGAGCAGTTCTTC.

This clonotype was observed a handful of times. The rearrangement joins TRBV29-1 to TRBJ1-2; D not certain. The CDR3 consists of 14 residues. Germline lookup yields CDR1 SQVTM and CDR2 ANQGSEA. V was shortened by 8 bases and J by 8 bases, with 24 bases between the two germline ends. CDR3 protein: CSIAAGQTPGGYTF. CDR3 coding DNA: TGCAGCATCGCCGCAGGCCAGACCCCGGGGGGCTACACCTTC.

This clonotype was counted many times. The rearrangement uses TRBV7-6 and TRBJ2-4; D gene unclear. From germline, CDR1 is SGHVS and CDR2 FNYEAQ. V was pared by 5 bases and J by 2 bases, with 31 bases between. This CDR3 comprises 21 residues. The CDR3 sequence is CASSPSPNSLFQVGTKNIQYF. In DNA, the CDR3 is TGTGCCAGCAGCCCGTCCCCCAACAGTCTCTTTCAAGTTGGGACCAAAAACATTCAGTACTTC.